Below are 22 T cell receptor beta chains sequenced from a single sample in a study of T cell responses to AZD1222 COVID-19 vaccine. TCRdb's copy holds only in-frame clones and misses some; the assay was immunoSEQ multiplex PCR. The sample contains tens of thousands of clones, around nine tenths of which appear only once. The sequenced sample was peripheral blood, obtained on day 0 of MenACWY control vaccination. Source of these receptors: an adult in good health.

Here the CDR3 reads CASGNGLAYQETQYF. In DNA, the CDR3 is TGTGCCAGCGGAAATGGACTAGCGTACCAAGAGACCCAGTACTTC. The J gene is TRBJ2-5, the V gene TRBV7-6, with TRBD2 matching over 9 bases. Per germline, CDR1 SGHVS and CDR2 FNYEAQ. The CDR3 spans 15 residues. V was clipped by 8 bases and J by 0 bases; unmatched bases: 7.

V gene TRBV6-5 combines with J gene TRBJ2-2; 7 bases agree with TRBD1. V gave up 8 bases and J gave up 0 bases; unmatched junction bases: 6. Germline loops: CDR1 MNHEY, CDR2 SVGAGI. This CDR3 is 15 amino acids long. In nucleotides, the CDR3 is TGTGCCAGCGGAAGGCAGGGGGCGAACACCGGGGAGCTGTTTTTT. This translates into CASGRQGANTGELFF.

This clone was recorded a few times. The chain uses TRBV29-1 and TRBJ1-2; D unclear. Germline loops: CDR1 SQVTM, CDR2 ANQGSEA. V was shortened by 6 bases and J by 4 bases, with 9 bases between the two germline ends. The CDR3 is 11 residues long. CDR3 region: CSVDRSYGYTF. The CDR3 DNA reads as TGCAGCGTCGATAGGAGCTATGGCTACACCTTC.

The chain's CDR3 is CASSPGTGDQPQHF. In nucleotides, the CDR3 is TGTGCCAGCAGCCCCGGGACAGGCGATCAGCCCCAGCATTTT. The chain combines TRBV7-8 with TRBJ1-5; 8 bases are shared with TRBD1. This CDR3 comprises 14 residues. CDR1 and CDR2 (germline): SGHVS, FQNEAQ. V gave up 5 bases and J gave up 5 bases; unmatched junction bases: 5. The complete variable domain, with remaining parts taken from reference TRBV7-8 and TRBJ1-5, reads GAGVSQSPRYKVAKRGQDVALRCDPISGHVSLFWYQQALGQGPEFLTYFQNEAQLDKSGLPSDRFFAERPEGSVSTLKIQRTQQEDSAVYLCASSPGTGDQPQHFGDGTRLSIL.

The J gene is TRBJ1-2, the V gene TRBV27, with 8 nucleotides matching TRBD1. Germline trimming cut 8 bases from V and 5 bases from J; bases unmatched to any gene: 4. CDR3 length: 12 residues. Germline values: CDR1 MNHEY, CDR2 SMNVEV (reference sequence). CDR3 DNA sequence: TGTGCCAGCGGGACAGGATGGTATGGCTACACCTTC. It specifies CASGTGWYGYTF.

V usage is TRBV28 and J usage is TRBJ1-5; TRBD1 matches at 10 bases. Looked up from germline, CDR1 is MDHEN and CDR2 is SYDVKM. The CDR3 contains 14 residues. The V segment lost 6 bases and the J segment 5 bases; nucleotides outside the gene matches: 4. The CDR3, as DNA: TGTGCCAGCAGGACCGGACAGGGGGATCAGCCCCAGCATTTT. Amino acid sequence: CASRTGQGDQPQHF.

This clone was recorded a few times. V usage is TRBV10-2 and J usage is TRBJ2-7; 13 nucleotides align to TRBD2. V shed 6 bases and J 2 bases; nucleotides not matched to a gene: 4. The CDR3 runs 15 residues. Germline CDR1 is WSHSY and CDR2 is SAAADI. The CDR3 reads CASREGLAGTYEQYF. CDR3 sequence (DNA): TGCGCCAGCAGAGAGGGACTAGCGGGGACCTACGAGCAGTACTTC.

The chain combines TRBV7-6 with TRBJ2-1, with a weak D call TRBD2 (5 bases). V lost 3 bases and J 0 bases, leaving 12 bases between the germline ends. Per the germline V gene, CDR1 is SGHVS and CDR2 is FNYEAQ. This CDR3 has 16 amino acids. CDR3 sequence reads: CASSFSGGPSYNEQFF. In DNA form, the CDR3 reads TGTGCCAGCAGCTTTTCTGGCGGGCCCTCCTACAATGAGCAGTTCTTC. Full variable domain (rest looked up from reference TRBV7-6 and TRBJ2-1): GAGVSQSPRYKVTKRGQDVALRCDPISGHVSLYWYRQALGQGPEFLTYFNYEAQQDKSGLPNDRFSAERPEGSISTLTIQRTEQRDSAMYRCASSFSGGPSYNEQFFGPGTRLTVL.

This clone was found a few times. The chain combines TRBV19 with TRBJ2-7, with D perhaps TRBD2 (5 bases). This CDR3 spans 13 amino acids. Germline V CDR1 and CDR2: LNHDA, SQIVND (reference sequence). The germline V and J ends were trimmed by 7 bases and 7 bases, with 17 bases remaining between them. CDR3: CASTSLRTGEQYF. The CDR3 nucleotides are TGTGCCAGTACCTCCCTCCGGACGGGGGAGCAGTACTTC. Supplemented by reference TRBV19 and TRBJ2-7, the full variable domain reads DGGITQSPKYLFRKEGQNVTLSCEQNLNHDAMYWYRQDPGQGLRLIYYSQIVNDFQKGDIAEGYSVSREKKESFPLTVTSAQKNPTAFYLCASTSLRTGEQYFGPGTRLTVT.

This chain connects TRBV27 to TRBJ1-3; 7 bases agree with TRBD1. V shed 5 bases, J shed 0 bases, and the junction held 7 bases outside the gene matches. The CDR3 is 16 amino acids. The germline V gene encodes CDR1 MNHEY and CDR2 SMNVEV (reference sequence). CDR3 DNA: TGTGCCAGCAGTCCACTACAGGGGAGCTCTGGAAACACCATATATTTT. Its protein is CASSPLQGSSGNTIYF.

The chain is built from TRBV5-1 and TRBJ2-5; the D is unclear. Germline V lookup: CDR1 SGHRS, CDR2 YFSETQ. V lost 4 bases and J 2 bases, leaving 15 bases between the germline ends. The CDR3 contains 15 residues. The CDR3 coding sequence is TGCGCCAGCAGCCCGTCCACGTCAGATCAAGAGACCCAGTACTTC. Translation: CASSPSTSDQETQYF.

The J gene is TRBJ1-1, the V gene TRBV7-9, with D uncertain. CDR3 length equals 12 residues. Germline lookup yields CDR1 SEHNR and CDR2 FQNEAQ (reference sequence). Trimming cost V 4 bases and J 10 bases, with 13 bases left between them. CDR3 loop: CASSSDGWGAFF. CDR3 nucleotides: TGTGCCAGCAGCTCCGACGGATGGGGAGCTTTCTTT.

The chain recombines TRBV19 with TRBJ1-5, with D possibly being TRBD1 (5 bases). The CDR3 runs 14 residues. V lost 6 bases to trimming and J lost 5 bases, with 14 bases between them. Germline V CDR1 and CDR2: LNHDA, SQIVND (reference sequence). Written as DNA, the CDR3 is TGTGCCAGTAGCTACTTCCGGGGCGATCAGCCCCAGCATTTT. Translating it yields CASSYFRGDQPQHF. The whole variable domain, filled in from reference TRBV19 and TRBJ1-5, reads DGGITQSPKYLFRKEGQNVTLSCEQNLNHDAMYWYRQDPGQGLRLIYYSQIVNDFQKGDIAEGYSVSREKKESFPLTVTSAQKNPTAFYLCASSYFRGDQPQHFGDGTRLSIL.

The chain carries TRBV2 and TRBJ1-1, with D maybe TRBD1 (6 bases). The CDR3 contains 14 residues. The V end lost 7 bases, the J end lost 1 base, and 13 bases lay between the germline ends. The germline V gene encodes CDR1 SNHLY and CDR2 FYNNEI. CDR3 in amino acids: CASTTDRSNTEAFF. CDR3 DNA sequence: TGTGCCAGCACCACCGACAGGTCGAACACTGAAGCTTTCTTT.

J is TRBJ2-7 and V is TRBV14; D unclear. The V and J ends lost 4 bases and 3 bases respectively, with 10 bases between them. The CDR3 has 13 amino acids. The V gene's germline CDR1 is SGHDN and CDR2 FVKESK. In DNA, the CDR3 is TGTGCCAGCAGCCCCCCAGCTCGCTACGAGCAGTACTTC. Amino acid sequence: CASSPPARYEQYF.

This clone was observed once. The rearrangement joins TRBV10-2 to TRBJ2-7, with 9 bases identical to TRBD2. Looked up from germline, CDR1 is WSHSY and CDR2 is SAAADI. The CDR3 extends over 14 amino acids. The V and J ends lost 4 bases and 5 bases, in that order; junction bases with no gene match: 6. CDR3 in amino acids: CASSGSGRANEQYF. The DNA of the CDR3 is TGCGCCAGCAGTGGTAGCGGGAGAGCCAACGAGCAGTACTTC.

J is TRBJ1-1 and V is TRBV27; D gene unclear. V lost 6 bases and J 0 bases, leaving 8 bases between the germline ends. Per germline, CDR1 MNHEY and CDR2 SMNVEV (reference sequence). The length of the CDR3 is 13 residues. CDR3 nucleotides: TGTGCCAGCAGGTCAAATTTGAACACTGAAGCTTTCTTT. Its protein product is CASRSNLNTEAFF.

The rearrangement uses TRBV28 and TRBJ2-7; 7 positions agree with TRBD1. Germline CDR1 is MDHEN and CDR2 is SYDVKM. Trimming removed 5 bases from V and 5 bases from J; junction bases left unmatched: 3. CDR3 length: 12 residues. The CDR3 sequence is CASSVQGNEQYF. The DNA of the CDR3 is TGTGCCAGCAGTGTACAGGGGAACGAGCAGTACTTC.

The chain uses TRBV21-1 and TRBJ2-5; the DNA was not compared with TRBD1, the D call given in the table. TRBV21-1 is listed as a pseudogene. CDR3 length: 16 amino acids. This CDR3 reads CASSKYRTGQSETQYF. CDR3 nucleotides: TGTGCCAGCAGCAAATATCGGACAGGGCAGTCGGAGACCCAGTACTTC.

This rearrangement joins TRBV25-1 to TRBJ1-2; D is unresolved. Trimming cost V 6 bases and J 7 bases, with 12 bases left between them. In germline, CDR1 is MGHDK, CDR2 SYGVNS. This CDR3 region has 12 residues. Here the CDR3 reads CASSSASGGYTF. DNA for the CDR3: TGTGCCAGCAGCTCAGCTTCGGGTGGCTACACCTTC.

This clone has more than one count but fewer than ten. The rearrangement links TRBV6-1 to TRBJ1-2, with D possibly matching TRBD1 (5 bases). Germline lookup yields CDR1 MNHNS and CDR2 SASEGT. The CDR3 contains 16 residues. The V end was cut by 1 base, the J end by 8 bases, with 20 bases between. The CDR3 nucleotides read TGTGCCAGCAGTGAAGGATCGAGACCGTGGGGGAGCGGCTACACCTTC. It yields the protein CASSEGSRPWGSGYTF.

The count of this clone is one. This chain joins TRBV4-1 and TRBJ2-1, with 7 bases lining up with TRBD1. Trimming removed 4 bases from V and 10 bases from J; junction bases left unmatched: 10. The length of the CDR3 is 14 residues. Germline CDR1 is MGHRA and CDR2 is YSYEKL. CDR3 bases: TGCGCCAGCAGCCGAACGACAGGGTTTAAAGAGCAGTTCTTC. This gives the protein CASSRTTGFKEQFF.